This T cell receptor (beta chain) was documented in a study of T cells in Graves' hyperthyroidism and ophthalmopathy. Study as a whole: Peripheral blood was collected at initial diagnosis, before any treatment. Overall study results and limits: In the blood, most expanded thyroid clonotypes above 0.001 appeared as well.

From germline, CDR1 is MNHNY and CDR2 SVGAGI (reference sequence). The ends lost 4 bases at V and 6 bases at J; junction bases unmatched: 5. The CDR3 is made up of 13 amino acids. This clonotype was seen repeatedly, ten times or more. The antigen remains unidentified. Exclusion of patients followed from uncontrolled infection, other autoimmune disease, pregnancy or lactation. A roughly 9.1 ml volume of fresh peripheral blood provided the PBMCs. RNA transcripts served as the template for amplifying TCR beta CDR3 regions. The HTBI primer set was used in a first-round RT-PCR of the TCR CDR3. In TCRdb, the multiplex PCR reads were re-called with MiXCR into one record per CDR3 protein. The sample carries about 340,000 distinct CDR3 sequences, under 25% recorded once.

This chain uses TRBV6-6 with TRBJ1-2; 7 bases align to TRBD1. Sequencing was performed on blood. The TCR was taken from a woman aged 45 to 65 with Graves' hyperthyroidism. The CDR3 DNA sequence: TGTGCCAGCAGTTTGGGACAGTCGGATGGCTACACCTTC. Translating it yields CASSLGQSDGYTF.